What follows describes a single T cell receptor (beta chain). Its antigen is not known. The sample originates from a study of a mutant IDH1 vaccine in newly diagnosed glioma. The repertoire was sequenced with immunoSEQ multiplex PCR; TCRdb's copy has only in-frame clones and lacks some. The table records over 25,000 clones, 75% to 90% of them present only once. Time point of the sample: week 5, during vaccination. What each vaccine dose contained was 300 ug of mutant IDH1 20-mer peptide, accompanied by topical imiquimod. Study-level points and caveats: In about 93% of patients, immune responses induced by the vaccine occurred.

The germline CDR1 and CDR2 sequences are MGHRA and YSYEKL. Trimming pared 1 base from V and 0 bases from J, leaving 12 bases between. The CDR3 contains 17 residues. The sequencing here drew on peripheral blood mononuclear cells (PBMCs), taken from a glioma patient whose treatment included an IDH1 peptide vaccine. This chain joins TRBV4-1 and TRBJ2-2; D is ambiguous. The TCR was taken from a woman between 35 and 50 years old with glioma. Some clones in this sample may be carry-over from other donors' samples. CDR3 in DNA: TGCGCCAGCAGCCAAGTGAATCTTTTCGCGAACACCGGGGAGCTGTTTTTT. Translating gives CASSQVNLFANTGELFF.